This T cell receptor beta chain was identified during a study of siplizumab effects on memory and regulatory T cells. Study-level points and caveats: Tracing alloreactive clones into unstimulated subsets worked for only a minor fraction of them.

The CDR3 spans 16 residues. V was clipped by 3 bases and J by 4 bases; unmatched bases: 10. Germline V gene sequence: CDR1 MDHEN, CDR2 SYDVKM. Profiling relied on immunoSEQ multiplex PCR, and the TCRdb table lists in-frame clones only, not all of them. The table includes about 85,000 clones, 85% to 95% detected once. In the case of this clone: Its specificity is unknown.

The chain links TRBV28 to TRBJ1-2; TRBD1 agrees at 8 bases. The sample comprised CD8+ T cells sorted from blood. The receptor comes from a human donor in good health. The CDR3 region has the DNA TGTGCCAGCAGTTTTTCCGGGACAGGAAGTTTCTATGGCTACACCTTC. Translation: CASSFSGTGSFYGYTF.